Below, one TCR beta chain is given with its context. What it binds is not known. Using immunoSEQ multiplex PCR, the repertoire was profiled, and TCRdb retains in-frame clones only, with some absent. The data contain some 100,000 clones, more than 75% of them singletons. V was clipped by 3 bases and J by 0 bases, with 5 bases between them. The germline V gene has CDR1 SGHAT and CDR2 FQDESV (reference sequence). The CDR3 extends over 13 amino acids. The entry originates in a study of OX40 agonist ivuxolimab in advanced cancers. Study outcomes and limitations: People who partly responded at 0.1-3.0 mg/kg had some of the least clonal expansion seen.

The TCR was taken from an adult with an advanced solid tumor such as melanoma, head and neck, liver or kidney cancer. The sample here was CD4+ or CD8+ T cells sorted from blood, taken in a trial of the OX40 agonist ivuxolimab. The J gene is TRBJ2-5, the V gene TRBV11-1; D gene unclear. CDR3 nucleotides: TGTGCCAGCAGCTTCGGTTACCAAGAGACCCAGTACTTC. It specifies CASSFGYQETQYF.